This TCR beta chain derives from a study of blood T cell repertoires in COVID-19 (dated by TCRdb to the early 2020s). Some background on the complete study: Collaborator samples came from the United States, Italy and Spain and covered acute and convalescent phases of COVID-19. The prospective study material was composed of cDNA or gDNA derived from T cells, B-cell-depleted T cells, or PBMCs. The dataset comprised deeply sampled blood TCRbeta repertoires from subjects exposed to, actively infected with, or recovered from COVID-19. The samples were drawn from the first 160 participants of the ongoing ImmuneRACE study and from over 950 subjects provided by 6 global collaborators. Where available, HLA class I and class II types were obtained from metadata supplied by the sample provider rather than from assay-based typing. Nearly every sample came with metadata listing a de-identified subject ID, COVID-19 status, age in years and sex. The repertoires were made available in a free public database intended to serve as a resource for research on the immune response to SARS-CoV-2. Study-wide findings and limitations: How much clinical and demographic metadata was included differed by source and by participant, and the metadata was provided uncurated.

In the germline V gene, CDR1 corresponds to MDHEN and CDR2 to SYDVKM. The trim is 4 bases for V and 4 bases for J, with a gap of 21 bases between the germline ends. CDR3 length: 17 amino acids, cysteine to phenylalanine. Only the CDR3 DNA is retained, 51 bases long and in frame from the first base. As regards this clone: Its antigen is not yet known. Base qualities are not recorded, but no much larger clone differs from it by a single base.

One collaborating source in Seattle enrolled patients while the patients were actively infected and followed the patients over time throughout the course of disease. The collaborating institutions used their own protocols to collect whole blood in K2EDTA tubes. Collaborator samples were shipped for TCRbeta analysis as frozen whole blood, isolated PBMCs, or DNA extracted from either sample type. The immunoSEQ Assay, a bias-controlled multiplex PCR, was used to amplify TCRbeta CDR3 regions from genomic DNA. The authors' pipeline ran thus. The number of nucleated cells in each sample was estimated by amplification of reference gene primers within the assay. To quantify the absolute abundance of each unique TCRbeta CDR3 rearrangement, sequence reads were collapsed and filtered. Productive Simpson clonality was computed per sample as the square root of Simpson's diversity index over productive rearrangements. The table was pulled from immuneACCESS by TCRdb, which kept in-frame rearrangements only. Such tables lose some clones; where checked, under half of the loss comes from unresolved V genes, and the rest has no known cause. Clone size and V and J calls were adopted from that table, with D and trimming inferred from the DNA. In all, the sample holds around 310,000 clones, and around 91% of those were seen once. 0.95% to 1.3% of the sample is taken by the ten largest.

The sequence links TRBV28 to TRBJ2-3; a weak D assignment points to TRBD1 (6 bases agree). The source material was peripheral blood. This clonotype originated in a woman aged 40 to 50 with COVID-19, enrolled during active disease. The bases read TGTGCCAGCAGTTCCGCGGTCACAGGGAAGGTGGCAGATACGCAGTATTTT. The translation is CASSSAVTGKVADTQYF.